This T cell receptor (beta chain) derives from a study of identical twins. Study results and caveats: Sequences that were out-of-frame, alpha and twin-shared displayed an excess of low generation probability. Excess twin sharing in beta out-of-frame sequences was weaker.

V was clipped by 1 base and J by 6 bases, with 10 bases between them. The CDR3 contains 13 residues. Germline V gives CDR1 SGHAT, CDR2 FQNNGV. Template switching added a universal primer binding site, and final cDNA carried unique molecular identifiers. Each CDR3 protein is one row after TCRdb ran MiXCR on the 5' RACE reads. This table holds approximately 300,000 distinct CDR3 sequences, roughly 9.8% found once. In its sample, this clonotype was seen many times. Its antigen is not known. These same records also appear under a second study, on yellow fever vaccine responses in identical twins.

Sequencing was performed on CD8+ T cells sorted from blood. The clonotype originates from a woman aged 18-29 years in good health. This chain uses TRBV11-2 with TRBJ2-7; D is ambiguous. The CDR3 DNA follows: TGTGCCAGCAGCTTAGGGGTGATGCGCGAGCAGTACTTC. Its protein is CASSLGVMREQYF.